Detailed here is one T cell receptor (beta chain). Its target antigen remains unknown. The sample holds no much larger clone one base away, and base qualities are not on file. The data are from a study of beta chain features in type 1 diabetes (dated by TCRdb to 2016 to 2019). At the level of the whole study: Mean age, gender distribution, total cell number and subset yield did not differ between patients and healthy donors. A total of 100 million to 140 million sorted cells were examined across all samples, and the number of cells per subset was strongly correlated with RNA yield. Regulatory and stem cell-like memory subsets were obtained from only 8 patients and about eight healthy donors, while naive and central memory subsets were obtained from all 30 or so donors. The study compared the TCRB repertoires of sorted circulating CD4+ T cell subsets in recently diagnosed type 1 diabetes patients with those in matched healthy donors.

The entire amount of isolated RNA was reverse transcribed using the High Capacity cDNA Reverse Transcription Kit, so the sequenced TCRB transcripts were expressed ones. Deep immunoSEQ sequencing was applied to naive, central memory and regulatory T cell samples, giving an average of around 3.8 million total reads per sample. After sorted cells were lysed in RLT buffer, RNA was extracted with DNase-treated RNeasy Micro or Mini kits, with the choice depending on cell number. Each cell subset was processed separately to prevent cross-contamination, with patient and healthy donor samples processed together. Using the immunoSEQ multiplex PCR, TCRB sequences were amplified from cDNA into 87-bp fragments spanning the CDR3 region. Amplicons were sequenced on the Illumina HiSeq platform. In the source study's methods: Synthetic template baselines were used to correct PCR bias computationally, reads within Hamming distance 2 were collapsed together, and singletons that could not be merged were discarded. Reads were aligned to IMGT to assign V, D and J genes, CDR3 length, and insertions or deletions at six rearrangement sites. Within each subset, clonotype counts were normalized to sorted cell number, and only after that were true diversity and Gini coefficients computed with the tcR R package. The overlap coefficient, calculated on TCRB nucleotide sequences, was used to quantify repertoire sharing. As a proxy for the pre-selection repertoire, out-of-frame TCRB sequences from naive cells were analyzed. TCRdb re-hosts the immuneACCESS table, in-frame sequences only. Its copies lack some clones; in the studies checked, an unresolved V gene accounts for under half of them, and the cause for the rest is not known. D and trimming were read from the DNA, whereas the V and J calls and clone size are those reported in that table. For this sample there are a few hundred thousand clones; roughly 14% appear just once. The ten most abundant clones make up about 0.034% of the sample.

Counted from cysteine to phenylalanine, this CDR3 has 15 amino acids. Of all the DNA, just the CDR3 is kept, 45 bases in frame from base 1. V is pared back by 0 bases and J by 3 bases, with 9 bases lying between the germline termini. CDR1 is given as MRHNA and CDR2 as SNTAGT, both from the germline V gene. Points the paper makes about the study in general: Patients with type 1 diabetes made fewer insertions and deleted more nucleotides at VDJ recombination sites, implying thymic rearrangement abnormalities. Shorter templates might be favored by PCR, yet because patient and control samples were amplified and corrected together, any such skew would affect both groups equally. Type 1 diabetes patients showed a moderate but significant shortening of TCRB CDR3 length in all four CD4+ subsets. Because small numbers of individuals were included in the HLA sub-analyses, any influence of HLA type on TCRB rearrangement was left unresolved. Because cDNA rather than genomic DNA was sequenced, highly expressing activated cells could have been over-represented, although no difference in activation and CD3 levels was found between groups. Naive, central memory and regulatory TCRB repertoires appeared more similar among patients than among healthy donors.

Each donor gave one peripheral blood draw, averaging about 100 mL, which was collected into heparinised tubes. A BD FACSAria II was used to sort naive, central memory, regulatory and stem cell-like memory CD4+ T cells with a panel that included CD45RO, CCR7, CD25, CD127, CD95 and CD27. Every sorted population had a purity above 95%. PBMCs were isolated right away by Lymphoprep density gradient centrifugation and were stained directly, without culture. Samples were stained and sorted in pairs, with one healthy donor and one patient per experiment, so that batch effects were minimized. The V gene is TRBV6-4 and the J gene is TRBJ1-5, with TRBD1 perhaps the D gene, on 6 matching bases. The source of this sequence is a young man in good health. Source material: naive CD4+ T cells from blood. The sample's cell subset or site label, in plain terms: true naive CD4+ T cells. For the CDR3, the sequence is CASSDSGADNQPQHF. The DNA sequence is given as TGTGCCAGCAGTGACTCGGGGGCTGACAATCAGCCCCAGCATTTT.